A single sample is the source of the 16 T cell receptor beta chains below, sequenced in a study of radiotherapy plus CTLA-4 blockade in lung cancer. Method: immunoSEQ multiplex PCR; TCRdb's copy keeps in-frame clones and lacks some. The sample includes about 78,000 clones, about 88% of them seen just once. This specimen was peripheral blood, taken from a patient treated with radiotherapy plus ipilimumab. The source is a human donor with non-small cell lung cancer who had stable disease on radiotherapy plus ipilimumab.

The chain joins TRBV4-2 to TRBJ1-4, with 8 bases matching TRBD1. Germline-derived CDR1 and CDR2 are LGHNA and YNFKEQ. The CDR3 contains 15 residues. The ends lost 0 bases at V and 6 bases at J; junction bases unmatched: 3. CDR3 residues: CASSQEQQGDEKLFF. CDR3 DNA sequence: TGTGCCAGCAGCCAAGAACAACAGGGGGATGAAAAACTGTTTTTT.

V gene TRBV11-2 combines with J gene TRBJ1-2; D unclear. Germline V gives CDR1 SGHAT, CDR2 FQNNGV. The CDR3 is 16 residues long. V was pared by 1 base and J by 5 bases, with 17 bases between. The CDR3 DNA sequence: TGTGCCAGCAGCTTAGGGCCCTTGGAACCCAGATATGGCTACACCTTC. Amino acid sequence: CASSLGPLEPRYGYTF.

The V and J genes are TRBV5-4 and TRBJ2-3; D is perhaps TRBD2 (6 bases). The V end lost 7 bases, the J end lost 5 bases, and 14 bases lay between the germline ends. This CDR3 contains 13 residues. Germline CDR1 SGHNT, CDR2 YYREEE (reference sequence). The DNA for the CDR3 is TGTGCCAGCGGTATTGGGACTCTAGATACGCAGTATTTT. It codes for CASGIGTLDTQYF. Full variable domain (outside the CDR3, taken from reference TRBV5-4 and TRBJ2-3): ETGVTQSPTHLIKTRGQQVTLRCSSQSGHNTVSWYQQALGQGPQFIFQYYREEENGRGNFPPRFSGLQFPNYSSELNVNALELDDSALYLCASGIGTLDTQYFGPGTRLTVL.

This chain uses TRBV19 with TRBJ1-3; D is ambiguous. The CDR3 length is 14 residues. Germline V gene data show CDR1 as LNHDA and CDR2 as SQIVND (reference sequence). V was clipped by 3 bases and J by 2 bases, with 8 bases between them. The CDR3 loop reads CASSITGTGNTIYF. The CDR3 coding sequence is TGTGCCAGTAGTATTACCGGCACTGGAAACACCATATATTTT.

The CDR3: CASSPGGRYTF. Written as DNA, the CDR3 is TGTGCCAGCTCACCTGGAGGCCGCTACACCTTC. The chain is built from TRBV18 and TRBJ1-2; D ambiguous. This CDR3 is 11 amino acids long. Trimming shortened V by 3 bases and J by 9 bases, and 8 bases separated the two germline ends. Germline lookup yields CDR1 KGHSH and CDR2 LQKENI.

The gene calls are TRBV5-1 and TRBJ2-7, with unresolved D. Germline CDR1 and CDR2: SGHRS and YFSETQ. With 0 bases removed from V and 2 bases from J, the gap between germline ends came to 18 bases. The CDR3 length is 17 residues. The CDR3 protein is CASSLGLTVGKTYEQYF. The CDR3 nucleotides are TGCGCCAGCAGCTTGGGATTAACGGTTGGAAAAACCTACGAGCAGTACTTC. Looking up the rest from reference TRBV5-1 and TRBJ2-7 gives the full variable domain: KAGVTQTPRYLIKTRGQQVTLSCSPISGHRSVSWYQQTPGQGLQFLFEYFSETQRNKGNFPGRFSGRQFSNSRSEMNVSTLELGDSALYLCASSLGLTVGKTYEQYFGPGTRLTVT.

CDR3 protein: CASSVDPGTGRNEQFF. The CDR3 DNA reads TGTGCCAGCAGCGTAGACCCCGGGACAGGTCGCAATGAGCAGTTCTTC. The genes are TRBV9 and TRBJ2-1, with TRBD1 matching over 8 bases. V trimming: 0 bases; J trimming: 6 bases; junction bases outside the gene matches: 8. The CDR3 length is 16 residues. Germline V gene lookup returns CDR1 SGDLS and CDR2 YYNGEE.

Comments on this clone: The identical CDR3 is also encoded by other nucleotide sequences in the sample. The chain employs TRBV30 and TRBJ2-5; tentatively, D is TRBD1 (5 bases). Trimming took off 0 bases at V and 2 bases at J, with 7 bases between the two ends. This CDR3 has 13 residues. Germline CDR1 is GTSNPN and CDR2 is SVGIG (reference sequence). CDR3 sequence reads: CAWSVRAQETQYF. The CDR3 DNA sequence: TGTGCCTGGAGTGTCAGGGCGCAAGAGACCCAGTACTTC.

The rearrangement links TRBV6-5 to TRBJ1-2; TRBD1 might be the D (6 bases). CDR3 size: 14 residues. Germline values: CDR1 MNHEY, CDR2 SVGAGI. Trimming took off 0 bases at V and 4 bases at J, with 9 bases between the two ends. The CDR3 is CASSYSTGPYGYTF. DNA for the CDR3: TGTGCCAGCAGTTACTCAACAGGGCCCTATGGCTACACCTTC.

The gene calls are TRBV28 and TRBJ1-1; D unresolved. With 3 bases removed from V and 4 bases from J, the gap between germline ends came to 15 bases. The CDR3 is 15 amino acids. Germline V CDR1 and CDR2: MDHEN, SYDVKM. The CDR3 protein is CASSLVWGGGTEAFF. CDR3 in DNA: TGTGCCAGCAGTTTGGTCTGGGGTGGTGGCACTGAAGCTTTCTTT.

V gene TRBV6-5 combines with J gene TRBJ2-1; D may be TRBD1 (6 bases). CDR1 is MNHEY, CDR2 SVGAGI, per germline. The CDR3 is 15 amino acids. V was trimmed by 5 bases and J by 5 bases, leaving 16 bases between them. The CDR3 DNA reads as TGTGCCAGCAGTCCCTCGGGACACATAAACAATGAGCAGTTCTTC. This translates into CASSPSGHINNEQFF.

The chain couples TRBV11-2 to TRBJ2-7; D gene ambiguous. The CDR3 is 15 amino acids. Trimming took 5 bases from V and 2 from J, leaving 16 bases between them. The germline gives CDR1 SGHAT, CDR2 FQNNGV. CDR3 region: CASSQAGTSPYEQYF. CDR3 in DNA: TGTGCCAGCAGCCAAGCAGGTACCTCGCCCTACGAGCAGTACTTC. Supplemented by reference TRBV11-2 and TRBJ2-7, the full variable domain reads EAGVAQSPRYKIIEKRQSVAFWCNPISGHATLYWYQQILGQGPKLLIQFQNNGVVDDSQLPKDRFSAERLKGVDSTLKIQPAKLEDSAVYLCASSQAGTSPYEQYFGPGTRLTVT.

This chain links TRBV10-2 with TRBJ2-3, with 10 positions matching TRBD1. V dropped 3 bases and J dropped 3; count of bases not matched to a gene: 6. This CDR3 contains 16 residues. Germline-derived CDR1 and CDR2 are WSHSY and SAAADI. The CDR3 region is CASSDPDRGGTDTQYF. The CDR3 DNA sequence: TGCGCCAGCAGTGACCCGGACAGGGGGGGGACAGATACGCAGTATTTT.

This clone has a single count. The CDR3 here is CSVRKGGGETQYF. CDR3 DNA sequence: TGCAGCGTTCGGAAAGGAGGTGGGGAGACCCAGTACTTC. The chain links TRBV29-1 to TRBJ2-5; D is possibly TRBD2 (5 bases). The V gene lost 5 bases and the J gene lost 5 bases, with 15 bases spanning the gap. The CDR3 runs to 13 residues. Germline CDR1 is SQVTM and CDR2 is ANQGSEA.

The chain combines TRBV29-1 with TRBJ2-7, with TRBD1 as a possible D gene (5 bases). The CDR3 sequence is 14 residues long. Trimming removed 5 bases from V and 2 bases from J, with 16 bases in between. CDR1 and CDR2 from the germline V gene are SQVTM and ANQGSEA. CDR3 sequence (DNA): TGCAGCGTTTCGGATCCAGGGTGGACCTACGAGCAGTACTTC. Protein product: CSVSDPGWTYEQYF.

This clone was seen only a few times. The V gene is TRBV5-7, the J gene TRBJ1-2; D possibly corresponds to TRBD1 (5 bases). TRBV5-7 has ORF status, its function being uncertain. The CDR3 is 13 residues long. Between the trimmed V and J ends, which lost 1 base and 8 bases, there was a span of 12 bases. The CDR3 protein is CASSLIPGIGYTF. In nucleotides, the CDR3 is TGTGCCAGCAGCTTGATTCCAGGGATAGGCTACACCTTC.